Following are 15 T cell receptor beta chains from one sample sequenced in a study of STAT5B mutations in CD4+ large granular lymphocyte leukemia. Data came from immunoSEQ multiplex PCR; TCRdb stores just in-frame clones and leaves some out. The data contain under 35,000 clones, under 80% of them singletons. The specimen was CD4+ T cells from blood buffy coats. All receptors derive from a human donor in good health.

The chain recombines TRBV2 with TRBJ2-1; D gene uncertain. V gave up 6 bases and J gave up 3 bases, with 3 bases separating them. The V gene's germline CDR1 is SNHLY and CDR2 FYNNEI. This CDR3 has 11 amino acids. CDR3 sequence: CASSLYNEQFF. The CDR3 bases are TGTGCCAGCAGCCTCTACAATGAGCAGTTCTTC. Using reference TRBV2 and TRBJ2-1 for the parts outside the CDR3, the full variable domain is EPEVTQTPSHQVTQMGQEVILRCVPISNHLYFYWYRQILGQKVEFLVSFYNNEISEKSEIFDDQFSVERPDGSNFTLKIRSTKLEDSAMYFCASSLYNEQFFGPGTRLTVL.

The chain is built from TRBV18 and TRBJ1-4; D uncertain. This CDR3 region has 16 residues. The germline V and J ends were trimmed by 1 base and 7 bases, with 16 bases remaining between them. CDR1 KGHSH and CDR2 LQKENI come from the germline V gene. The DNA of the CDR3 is TGTGCCAGCTCACCACGAGCCCGGGGAGTTGGTGAAAAACTGTTTTTT. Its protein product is CASSPRARGVGEKLFF.

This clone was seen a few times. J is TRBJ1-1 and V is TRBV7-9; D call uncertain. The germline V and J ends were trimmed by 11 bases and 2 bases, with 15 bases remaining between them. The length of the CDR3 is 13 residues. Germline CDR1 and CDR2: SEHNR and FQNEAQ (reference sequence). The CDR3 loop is CAGTRGPNTEAFF. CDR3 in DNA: TGTGCCGGCACCCGCGGCCCTAACACTGAAGCTTTCTTT.

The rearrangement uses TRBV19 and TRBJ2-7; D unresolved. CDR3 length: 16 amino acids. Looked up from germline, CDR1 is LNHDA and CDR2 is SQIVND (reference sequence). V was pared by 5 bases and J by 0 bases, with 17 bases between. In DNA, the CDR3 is TGTGCCAGTAGTCTCTCTCAGCGCCTCAGCTCCTACGAGCAGTACTTC. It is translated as CASSLSQRLSSYEQYF.

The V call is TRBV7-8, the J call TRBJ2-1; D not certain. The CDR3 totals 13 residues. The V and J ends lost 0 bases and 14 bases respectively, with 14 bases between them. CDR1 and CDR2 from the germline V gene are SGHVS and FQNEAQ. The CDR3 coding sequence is TGTGCCAGCAGCTTAGCAGTCAAAGGGCATGAGTTCTTC. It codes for CASSLAVKGHEFF.

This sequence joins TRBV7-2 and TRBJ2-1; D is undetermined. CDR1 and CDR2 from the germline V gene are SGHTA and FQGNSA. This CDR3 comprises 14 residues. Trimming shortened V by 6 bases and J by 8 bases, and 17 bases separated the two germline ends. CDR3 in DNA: TGTGCCAGCAGTCCCAACGGCAGGAGCGATGAGCAGTTCTTC. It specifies CASSPNGRSDEQFF.

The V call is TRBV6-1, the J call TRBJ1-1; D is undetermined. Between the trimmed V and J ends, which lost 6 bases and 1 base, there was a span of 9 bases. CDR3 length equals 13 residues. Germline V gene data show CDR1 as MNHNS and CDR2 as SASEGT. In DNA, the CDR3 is TGTGCCAGCAGGACGGTTGCGAACACTGAAGCTTTCTTT. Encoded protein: CASRTVANTEAFF.

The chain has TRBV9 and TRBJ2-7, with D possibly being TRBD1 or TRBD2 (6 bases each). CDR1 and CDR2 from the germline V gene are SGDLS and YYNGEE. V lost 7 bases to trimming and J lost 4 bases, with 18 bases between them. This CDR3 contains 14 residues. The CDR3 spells CASSRGGTNYEQYF. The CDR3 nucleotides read TGTGCCAGCTCCCGTGGGGGGACAAATTACGAGCAGTACTTC.

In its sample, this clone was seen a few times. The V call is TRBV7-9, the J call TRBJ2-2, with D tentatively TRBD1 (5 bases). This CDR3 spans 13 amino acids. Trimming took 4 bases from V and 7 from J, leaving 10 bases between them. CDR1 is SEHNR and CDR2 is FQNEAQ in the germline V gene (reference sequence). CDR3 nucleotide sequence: TGTGCCAGCAGCTCAGGGATTTACGGGGAGCTGTTTTTT. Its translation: CASSSGIYGELFF. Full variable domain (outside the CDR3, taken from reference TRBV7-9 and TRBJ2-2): DTGVSQNPRHKITKRGQNVTFRCDPISEHNRLYWYRQTLGQGPEFLTYFQNEAQLEKSRLLSDRFSAERPKGSFSTLEIQRTEQGDSAMYLCASSSGIYGELFFGEGSRLTVL.

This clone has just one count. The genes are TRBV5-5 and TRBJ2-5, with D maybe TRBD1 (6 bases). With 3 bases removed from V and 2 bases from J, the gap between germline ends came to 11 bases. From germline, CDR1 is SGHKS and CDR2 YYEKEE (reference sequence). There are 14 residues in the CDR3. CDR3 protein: CASSWGPGQETQYF. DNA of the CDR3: TGTGCCAGCAGCTGGGGGCCAGGGCAAGAGACCCAGTACTTC.

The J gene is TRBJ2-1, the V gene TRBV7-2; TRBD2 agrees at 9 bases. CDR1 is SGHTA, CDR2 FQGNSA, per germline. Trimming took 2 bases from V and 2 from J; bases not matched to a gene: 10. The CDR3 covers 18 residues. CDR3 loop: CASSLNTGGRAPYNEQFF. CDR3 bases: TGTGCCAGCAGCTTAAATACAGGCGGGAGGGCCCCCTACAATGAGCAGTTCTTC.

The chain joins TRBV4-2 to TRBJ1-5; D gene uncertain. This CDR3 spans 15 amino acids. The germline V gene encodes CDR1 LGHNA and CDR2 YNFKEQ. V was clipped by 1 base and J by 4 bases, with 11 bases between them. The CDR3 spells CASSQGAEKNQPQHF. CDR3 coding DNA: TGTGCCAGCAGCCAAGGGGCAGAAAAGAATCAGCCCCAGCATTTT.

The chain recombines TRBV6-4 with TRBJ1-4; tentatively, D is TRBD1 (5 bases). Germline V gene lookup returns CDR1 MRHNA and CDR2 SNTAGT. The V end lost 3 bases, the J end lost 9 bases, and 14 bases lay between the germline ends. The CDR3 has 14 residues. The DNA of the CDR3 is TGTGCCAGCAGTGAAGGGCCAGGGAACAAAAAACTGTTTTTT. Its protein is CASSEGPGNKKLFF.

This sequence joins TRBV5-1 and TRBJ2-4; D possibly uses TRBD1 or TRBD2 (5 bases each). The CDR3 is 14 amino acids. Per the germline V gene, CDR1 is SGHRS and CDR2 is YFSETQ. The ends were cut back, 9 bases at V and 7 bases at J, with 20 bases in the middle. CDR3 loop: CAKGLLPWGNIQYF. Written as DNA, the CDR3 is TGCGCCAAAGGCTTGCTCCCATGGGGGAACATTCAGTACTTC. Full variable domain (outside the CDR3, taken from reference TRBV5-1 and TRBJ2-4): KAGVTQTPRYLIKTRGQQVTLSCSPISGHRSVSWYQQTPGQGLQFLFEYFSETQRNKGNFPGRFSGRQFSNSRSEMNVSTLELGDSALYLCAKGLLPWGNIQYFGAGTRLSVL.

CDR3 DNA sequence: TGTGCCAGTAGTATAGAAGACAGGGGTTACAATGAGCAGTTCTTC. Protein: CASSIEDRGYNEQFF. J is TRBJ2-1 and V is TRBV19, with 8 positions matching TRBD1. The CDR3 contains 15 residues. CDR1 and CDR2 (germline): LNHDA, SQIVND (reference sequence). Trimming took 0 bases from V and 4 from J; bases not matched to a gene: 2. Complete variable domain (other parts from reference TRBV19 and TRBJ2-1): DGGITQSPKYLFRKEGQNVTLSCEQNLNHDAMYWYRQDPGQGLRLIYYSQIVNDFQKGDIAEGYSVSREKKESFPLTVTSAQKNPTAFYLCASSIEDRGYNEQFFGPGTRLTVL.